This T cell receptor (beta chain) was documented in a study of OX40 agonist ivuxolimab in advanced cancers. Study-wide findings and caveats: The authors did not determine the antigen specificity of the expanded peripheral T cells.

On this clone itself: Antigen specificity is unknown.

Some clones are missing from TCRdb's copy, which holds only in-frame ones; the method was immunoSEQ multiplex PCR. The table records approximately 99,000 clones, approximately 93% of them present only once. The length of the CDR3 is 11 residues. The ends were cut back, 0 bases at V and 7 bases at J, with 2 bases in the middle. Germline V CDR1 and CDR2: SGHNT, YYREEE (reference sequence). The sample was CD4+ or CD8+ T cells sorted from blood, taken in a trial of the OX40 agonist ivuxolimab. The receptor was derived from an adult with an advanced solid tumor such as melanoma, head and neck, liver or kidney cancer. The chain has TRBV5-4 and TRBJ2-1, with D uncertain. This chain's CDR3 is CASSLGNEQFF. The DNA of the CDR3 is TGTGCCAGCAGCTTGGGGAATGAGCAGTTCTTC.